A selection of T cell receptor beta chains follows, all from one sample in a study of OX40 agonist ivuxolimab in advanced cancers. TCRdb's table, derived via immunoSEQ multiplex PCR, lists solely in-frame clones and lacks some. The sample consists of fewer than 85,000 clones, more than 70% of them appearing once. The sequenced sample was CD4+ or CD8+ T cells sorted from blood, obtained in a trial of the OX40 agonist ivuxolimab. All receptors come from an adult with an advanced solid tumor such as melanoma, head and neck, liver or kidney cancer. The CDR3 runs from the conserved cysteine through the conserved F or W.

TRBV29-1	CSVVSRGGGAFF
TRBV4-1	CASSQEPGVGAEQYF
TRBV6-1	CASSEPTGPTEAFF
TRBV27	CASTPSGRPAETQYF
TRBV5-5	CASSLTGGSNQPQHF
TRBV5-6	CASSLRPGPTDTQYF
TRBV7-2	CASSSVNTGSTEAFF
TRBV6-1	CASSGRQGLGGYTF
TRBV2	CASSEQRGTFNGYTF
TRBV10-3	CAISEGQGLSSPLHF
TRBV2	CASSATWGGEQYF
TRBV19	CASSIDLWEGNRAFF
TRBV7-2	CASSLGDSLEYF
TRBV7-3	CASSSGVDNEQFF
TRBV30	CAWSVPLNYGYTF
TRBV7-2	CASRPPRGKPGYGYTF
TRBV5-6	CASNPSLGLATYNEQFF
TRBV6-1	CASAGTRNTEAFF
TRBV6-1	CASSEKQGAGSDIQYF
TRBV5-1	CASSLRGPDTEAFF
TRBV7-9	CASSSTAYEQYF
TRBV19	CASSITGKDSPLHF
TRBV20-1	CTQTPMGEQFF
TRBV10-1	CASRDSSGNTIYF
TRBV6-1	CASSENRDLREQYF
TRBV2	CASSLEGGQTPLHF
TRBV11-2	CASSLDRITGELFF
TRBV5-1	CASSFGDTQETQYF
TRBV5-1	CASSLVQGNSPLHF
TRBV6-1	CASRTGWDQPQHF
TRBV6-5	CASSPQDGQGYGYTF
TRBV19	CASTADLGEKLFF
TRBV7-2	CASRRGSGGQETQYF
TRBV6-4	CASSDGTTATDTQYF
TRBV2	CASSELGTSDFTDTQYF
TRBV7-8	CASSYRTSGYEQYF
TRBV28	CASSLLVGTGLTGELFF
TRBV30	CAWSPIGTSGSYEQYF
TRBV2	CASSRQGASGTDTQYF
TRBV11-3	CASSLGGGETGELFF
TRBV5-6	CASSLPTRGRDTDTQYF
TRBV27	CASSSTGGASYEQYF
TRBV2	CASSSQGRAGELFF
TRBV18	CASSPQGSTGELFF
TRBV5-8	CASSKGTGGKTEAFF
TRBV5-4	CASSLGGSVYNEQFF
TRBV7-9	CASSLRAGELFF